Listed here are 30 T cell receptor beta chains from one sample, sequenced in a study of control samples from healthy donors and cancer patients. The protocol was immunoSEQ multiplex PCR, while the TCRdb copy is restricted to in-frame clones and leaves out a portion. The data show 160,000 or so clones, 96% seen once. Sequenced: blood. The receptors here all came from a woman under 40 in good health.

The rearrangement uses TRBV2 and TRBJ1-1, with D perhaps TRBD1 (6 bases). In germline, CDR1 is SNHLY, CDR2 FYNNEI. This CDR3 region has 11 residues. Trimming removed 9 bases from V and 7 bases from J, with 12 bases in between. The CDR3 loop is CARGDRSEAFF. CDR3 bases: TGTGCCAGGGGAGACAGGAGTGAAGCTTTCTTT.

This clone showed up just once. At one of its ends the junction is not consistent with the germline gene, which may arise from a read error. This rearrangement joins TRBV20-1 to TRBJ2-7, with 7 bases identical to TRBD1. This CDR3 spans 11 amino acids. Germline V lookup: CDR1 DFQATT, CDR2 SNEGSKA (reference sequence). CDR3 amino acids: CSARQGPRSPF. As DNA, the CDR3 is TGCAGTGCGAGACAGGGCCCCCGTTCCCCCTTC.

The chain recombines TRBV14 with TRBJ2-7; 8 bases agree with TRBD2. Germline CDR1 is SGHDN and CDR2 is FVKESK. CDR3 length: 15 residues. J was trimmed by 3 bases and V by 4 bases; bases with no gene match: 8. In DNA, the CDR3 is TGTGCCAGCAGCCTTGGACTAGCAGTTTTCTACGAGCAGTACTTC. Translating it yields CASSLGLAVFYEQYF.

The chain links TRBV28 to TRBJ2-7, with D unclear. The CDR3 is made up of 14 amino acids. Germline CDR1 and CDR2: MDHEN and SYDVKM. V was shortened by 6 bases and J by 0 bases, with 12 bases between the two germline ends. CDR3: CASSLTISSYEQYF. CDR3 nucleotide sequence: TGTGCCAGCAGCTTAACCATTAGCTCCTACGAGCAGTACTTC.

The genes are TRBV30 and TRBJ1-2; D is possibly TRBD1 (5 bases). Germline V gives CDR1 GTSNPN, CDR2 SVGIG (reference sequence). The length of the CDR3 is 12 residues. V was cut by 4 bases and J by 4 bases, with 10 bases left in between. DNA of the CDR3: TGTGCCTGGACCCCGGGGGGCTATGGCTACACCTTC. Amino acid sequence: CAWTPGGYGYTF.

Many counts were recorded for this clone. The chain joins TRBV10-3 to TRBJ2-1, with TRBD2 as a possible D gene (6 bases). CDR1 ENHRY and CDR2 SYGVKD come from the germline V gene. The CDR3 covers 14 residues. V lost 0 bases and J lost 6, with 9 bases in between. The CDR3 reads CAISESEEGNEQFF. The CDR3 DNA sequence: TGTGCCATCAGTGAGTCGGAGGAGGGCAATGAGCAGTTCTTC.

The rearrangement links TRBV5-1 to TRBJ2-7, with TRBD1 matching over 7 bases. Germline CDR1 is SGHRS and CDR2 is YFSETQ. The CDR3 length is 14 residues. The ends lost 2 bases at V and 4 bases at J; junction bases unmatched: 6. CDR3 sequence reads: CASSLLGGGYEQYF. CDR3 nucleotide sequence: TGCGCCAGCAGCTTATTAGGGGGCGGGTACGAGCAGTACTTC.

This clone showed up just once. V and J are TRBV30 and TRBJ1-2; unclear D gene. Looked up from germline, CDR1 is GTSNPN and CDR2 is SVGIG (reference sequence). The CDR3 covers 16 residues. V lost 1 base, J lost 2 bases, and 17 bases lay in between. The CDR3 loop is CAWSGQPRRLNYGYTF. The CDR3 DNA reads as TGTGCCTGGAGTGGTCAGCCGCGAAGATTAAACTATGGCTACACCTTC.

The chain has TRBV18 and TRBJ2-1; D may be TRBD1 (6 bases). CDR3 length: 14 residues. Germline V gene sequence: CDR1 KGHSH, CDR2 LQKENI. The V end was cut by 2 bases, the J end by 3 bases, with 8 bases between. The CDR3 DNA reads TGTGCCAGCTCACCAATGGACAGCTACAATGAGCAGTTCTTC. Amino acids: CASSPMDSYNEQFF. Complete variable domain (other parts from reference TRBV18 and TRBJ2-1): NAGVMQNPRHLVRRRGQEARLRCSPMKGHSHVYWYRQLPEEGLKFMVYLQKENIIDESGMPKERFSAEFPKEGPSILRIQQVVRGDSAAYFCASSPMDSYNEQFFGPGTRLTVL.

The rearrangement joins TRBV2 to TRBJ1-3; 11 bases are shared with TRBD1. Germline values: CDR1 SNHLY, CDR2 FYNNEI. The CDR3 contains 13 residues. With V trimmed by 7 bases and J by 7 bases, 3 bases remained unmatched. The DNA for the CDR3 is TGTGCCAGCACTAGGGACAGGGGGAACACCATATATTTT. This gives the protein CASTRDRGNTIYF.

The chain links TRBV5-1 to TRBJ2-5; perhaps TRBD1 as D (7 bases). Germline V gene data show CDR1 as SGHRS and CDR2 as YFSETQ. V lost 5 bases to trimming and J lost 5 bases, with 19 bases between them. The CDR3 runs to 15 residues. The CDR3 reads CASRAGTADGETQYF. In DNA form, the CDR3 reads TGCGCCAGCAGGGCGGGGACAGCGGACGGGGAGACCCAGTACTTC.

The chain uses TRBV5-1 and TRBJ2-3; a weak D match, TRBD1 (5 bases). This CDR3 spans 14 amino acids. Germline-derived CDR1 and CDR2 are SGHRS and YFSETQ. V lost 0 bases and J lost 5, with 10 bases in between. The DNA of the CDR3 is TGCGCCAGCAGCTTGGCGGCTAGGGGAGATACGCAGTATTTT. Its translation: CASSLAARGDTQYF.

The chain carries TRBV29-1 and TRBJ2-7; TRBD1 agrees at 7 bases. Germline V gene lookup returns CDR1 SQVTM and CDR2 ANQGSEA. With 0 bases clipped from V and 2 bases from J, the junction kept 10 bases outside the gene matches. The CDR3 has 16 residues. The CDR3 loop reads CSVEDGHGTATYEQYF. In DNA, the CDR3 is TGCAGCGTTGAAGATGGTCACGGGACAGCAACCTACGAGCAGTACTTC.

The chain recombines TRBV28 with TRBJ1-5, with D uncertain. Germline-derived CDR1 and CDR2 are MDHEN and SYDVKM. The ends were cut back, 4 bases at V and 4 bases at J, with 11 bases in the middle. The CDR3 is made up of 14 amino acids. CDR3 region: CASSSEAENQPQHF. As DNA, the CDR3 is TGTGCCAGCAGTTCGGAGGCCGAGAATCAGCCCCAGCATTTT.

V gene TRBV21-1 combines with J gene TRBJ1-1; the table's D call, TRBD1, has no DNA check behind it. TRBV21-1 is reported as a pseudogene. The CDR3 consists of 17 residues. The CDR3 DNA follows: TGTGCCAGCAGCTCCGCTGGGGGCCAGGGGGGTACCACTGAAGCTTTCTTT. It translates to CASSSAGGQGGTTEAFF.

This chain uses TRBV4-1 with TRBJ2-4, with 10 bases aligning to TRBD2. The CDR3 totals 15 residues. The V segment lost 5 bases and the J segment 8 bases; nucleotides outside the gene matches: 9. Looked up from germline, CDR1 is MGHRA and CDR2 is YSYEKL. The CDR3 loop reads CASSTLTSGTDIQYF. The CDR3 DNA follows: TGCGCCAGCAGCACTCTTACTAGCGGGACGGACATTCAGTACTTC.

The chain combines TRBV27 with TRBJ2-3; possible D gene TRBD1, 6 bases. From germline, CDR1 is MNHEY and CDR2 SMNVEV (reference sequence). Trimming left V 3 bases short and J 6 bases short, with 10 bases between. CDR3 length: 13 amino acids. In nucleotides, the CDR3 is TGTGCCAGCAGTTTGGCTACAGGGGATACGCAGTATTTT. Protein: CASSLATGDTQYF.

This chain links TRBV2 with TRBJ2-3; a possible D gene is TRBD1 (7 bases). The CDR3 is 16 amino acids. The germline gives CDR1 SNHLY, CDR2 FYNNEI. V was trimmed by 4 bases and J by 0 bases, leaving 14 bases between them. The CDR3 DNA is TGTGCCAGCAGTGCAGGGGGGACGGCTAGCACAGATACGCAGTATTTT. Residues: CASSAGGTASTDTQYF.

V is TRBV5-6 and J is TRBJ1-1; D is undetermined. CDR1 SGHDT and CDR2 YYEEEE come from the germline V gene. V was clipped by 4 bases and J by 0 bases, with 7 bases between them. This CDR3 region has 13 residues. The CDR3 DNA reads as TGTGCCAGCAGCCGGTCTGTGAACACTGAAGCTTTCTTT. Protein product: CASSRSVNTEAFF.

The chain couples TRBV4-1 to TRBJ2-3; D possibly corresponds to TRBD2 (5 bases). Trimming removed 1 base from V and 5 bases from J, with 10 bases in between. Germline V gives CDR1 MGHRA, CDR2 YSYEKL. This CDR3 has 14 amino acids. CDR3 coding DNA: TGCGCCAGCAGCCAAGCCGCTAGCCAAGATACGCAGTATTTT. Its protein is CASSQAASQDTQYF.

This chain connects TRBV23-1 to TRBJ2-7; the match to TRBD1 covers 7 bases. TRBV23-1 is an ORF, with its function uncertain. This CDR3 is 15 amino acids long. Trimming cost V 10 bases and J 0 bases; bases outside gene matches: 12. CDR3 nucleotides: TGCGCCACCTACAACCGGGACAGCATCTCCTACGAGCAGTACTTC. Its protein product is CATYNRDSISYEQYF.

This chain joins TRBV9 and TRBJ2-1; TRBD2 might be the D (6 bases). The germline V gene encodes CDR1 SGDLS and CDR2 YYNGEE. CDR3 length: 14 residues. Between the trimmed V and J ends, which lost 3 bases and 4 bases, there was a span of 11 bases. The CDR3 sequence is CASSGGEPYNEQFF. CDR3 DNA: TGTGCCAGCAGCGGGGGGGAACCATACAATGAGCAGTTCTTC.

This clone appeared once. The chain is built from TRBV2 and TRBJ2-3; TRBD2 matches 7 bases. J gave up 3 bases and V 6 bases, and 15 bases lay outside the gene matches. This CDR3 contains 17 residues. Per the germline V gene, CDR1 is SNHLY and CDR2 is FYNNEI. CDR3 loop: CASRGLSREKLTDTQYF. The CDR3, as DNA: TGTGCCAGCAGAGGCCTCTCGCGGGAGAAGTTAACAGATACGCAGTATTTT. The entire variable domain, with the rest obtained from reference TRBV2 and TRBJ2-3, is as follows: EPEVTQTPSHQVTQMGQEVILRCVPISNHLYFYWYRQILGQKVEFLVSFYNNEISEKSEIFDDQFSVERPDGSNFTLKIRSTKLEDSAMYFCASRGLSREKLTDTQYFGPGTRLTVL.

The rearrangement links TRBV30 to TRBJ2-3, with a tentative D call TRBD2 (6 bases). Per the germline V gene, CDR1 is GTSNPN and CDR2 is SVGIG (reference sequence). CDR3 length: 15 amino acids. Trimming cost V 0 bases and J 3 bases, with 13 bases left between them. Here the CDR3 DNA reads TGTGCCTGGAGTGTGGGCGGGGTTGGGACAGATACGCAGTATTTT. This sequence encodes CAWSVGGVGTDTQYF.

This chain joins TRBV20-1 and TRBJ2-1; D is unresolved. V shed 3 bases and J shed 0 bases, with 9 bases lying between them. Germline V gene sequence: CDR1 DFQATT, CDR2 SNEGSKA (reference sequence). The CDR3 consists of 14 residues. The CDR3 DNA reads as TGCAGTGCTAGTAGTGGAAGCTCCTACAATGAGCAGTTCTTC. Translated: CSASSGSSYNEQFF.

The chain is built from TRBV27 and TRBJ2-5, with D possibly being TRBD2 (5 bases). The CDR3 loop spans 15 amino acids. From germline, CDR1 is MNHEY and CDR2 SMNVEV (reference sequence). V was pared by 6 bases and J by 2 bases, with 16 bases between. The CDR3 DNA sequence: TGTGCCAGCAGGGTAGTTGAGGGCTTGCAAGAGACCCAGTACTTC. Encoded protein: CASRVVEGLQETQYF.

The chain joins TRBV6-5 to TRBJ1-6; D is unclear. This CDR3 contains 14 residues. Trimming took 4 bases from V and 13 from J, leaving 17 bases between them. CDR1 and CDR2 from the germline V gene are MNHEY and SVGAGI. As DNA, the CDR3 is TGTGCCAGCAGTTTTACTCCAGGATTGGTGCCCCTCCACTTT. Residues: CASSFTPGLVPLHF.

V and J are TRBV15 and TRBJ2-7; D may be TRBD1 (6 bases). Per germline, CDR1 LNHNV and CDR2 YYDKDF (reference sequence). This CDR3 has 15 amino acids. Trimming took off 4 bases at V and 7 bases at J, with 20 bases between the two ends. The CDR3 spells CATSIGRGLSEEQYF. CDR3 nucleotide sequence: TGTGCCACCAGCATCGGCAGGGGCCTGAGTGAGGAGCAGTACTTC.

The chain uses TRBV6-5 and TRBJ1-5; D unclear. The CDR3 covers 15 residues. V was trimmed by 6 bases and J by 1 base, leaving 13 bases between them. Germline-derived CDR1 and CDR2 are MNHEY and SVGAGI. CDR3 sequence reads: CASRLTPRSNQPQHF. CDR3 bases: TGTGCCAGCAGATTAACTCCGCGGAGCAATCAGCCCCAGCATTTT.

The chain employs TRBV3-1 (or the pseudogene TRBV3-2) and TRBJ2-5; 11 bases match TRBD2. Per germline, CDR1 LGHDT and CDR2 YNNKEL (reference sequence). After removal of 3 bases from V and 3 bases from J, the junction contained 6 bases not matched to a gene. This CDR3 has 16 amino acids. The DNA of the CDR3 is TGTGCCAGCAGCCAGTCACTAGCGGGGGACGAAGAGACCCAGTACTTC. As protein: CASSQSLAGDEETQYF.